This is a list of T cell receptor beta chains from one sample in a study of neurological immune-mediated disorders. TCRdb independently ran MiXCR on the 5' RACE reads; one entry per CDR3 protein. The data contain under 85,000 distinct CDR3 sequences, approximately 10% of them singletons. The sample was PBMCs. The receptors were gathered from a man aged 35 to 55 in good health. The CDR3 runs from the conserved cysteine through the conserved F or W. Fields, in order: clone size, J gene, D gene, V gene, CDR3 protein, CDR3 DNA. A D gene is named only where the DNA matches it firmly. The size entry is marked missing in some rows and otherwise reads once, few, many or a size class.

>many|TRBJ1-4|TRBD1|TRBV25-1
CASSPSDRVGEKLFF
TGTGCCAGCAGTCCCTCGGACAGGGTCGGAGAAAAACTGTTTTTT
>many|TRBJ2-7|TRBD1|TRBV15
CATSRDRSGQGSYEQYF
TGTGCCACCAGCAGAGATAGGTCGGGACAGGGATCGTACGAGCAGTACTTC
>NA|TRBJ2-1|TRBD1|TRBV19
CASSGGQAYNEQFF
TGTGCCAGTAGTGGGGGACAGGCCTACAATGAGCAGTTCTTC
>many|TRBJ1-1|NA|TRBV5-6
CASSLSRDTEAFF
TGTGCCAGCAGCTTAAGCAGAGACACTGAAGCTTTCTTT
>many|TRBJ2-7|TRBD2|TRBV5-1
CASSSRGDFGEQYF
TGCGCCAGCAGCTCCCGGGGGGACTTTGGAGAGCAGTACTTC
>many|TRBJ1-1|NA|TRBV6-5
CASRSGSLGNTEAFF
TGTGCCAGCAGATCCGGGTCCTTGGGGAACACTGAAGCTTTCTTT
>many|TRBJ2-5|NA|TRBV5-1
CASSGGQLQETQYF
TGCGCCAGCAGCGGTGGACAGCTCCAAGAGACCCAGTACTTC
>once|TRBJ1-2|NA|TRBV20-1
CSARGRTVESYGYTF
TGCAGTGCCCGAGGGAGAACAGTGGAATCCTATGGCTACACCTTC
>NA|TRBJ1-6|NA|TRBV11-2
CASSLDRRQINSPLHF
TGTGCCAGCAGCTTAGATCGGCGTCAGATTAATTCACCCCTCCACTTT
>few|TRBJ2-5|TRBD2|TRBV7-6
CASSWGLAVQETQYF
TGTGCCAGCAGCTGGGGACTAGCGGTACAAGAGACCCAGTACTTC
>many|TRBJ2-1|TRBD2|TRBV27
CASSLGGGGNEQFF
TGTGCCAGCAGTTTAGGCGGGGGGGGGAATGAGCAGTTCTTC
>many|TRBJ1-4|TRBD1|TRBV11-2
CASSLGQGQEKLFF
TGTGCCAGCAGCTTGGGACAGGGTCAGGAAAAACTGTTTTTT
>many|TRBJ2-7|TRBD2|TRBV6-2/TRBV6-3
CASSSGGSSDEQYF
TGTGCCAGCAGTTCGGGGGGGAGTTCGGATGAGCAGTACTTC
>NA|TRBJ1-3|TRBD1|TRBV14
CASSHGQGAYTIYF
TGTGCCAGTAGCCACGGACAGGGGGCATACACCATATATTTT
>many|TRBJ2-1|TRBD2|TRBV7-2
CASSLTSGGRSEQFF
TGTGCCAGCAGCCTAACTAGCGGGGGGCGTAGTGAGCAGTTCTTC
>many|TRBJ1-6|NA|TRBV27
CASSLGSYNSPLHF
TGTGCCAGCAGTCTGGGTTCCTATAATTCACCCCTCCACTTT
>many|TRBJ2-2|NA|TRBV12-3/TRBV12-4
CASSSLRYGTGELFF
TGTGCCAGCAGTTCCCTACGATATGGCACCGGGGAGCTGTTTTTT
>NA|TRBJ2-7|NA|TRBV28
CASSLSAGGSEQYF
TGTGCCAGCAGTTTGTCGGCAGGGGGGTCCGAGCAGTACTTC
>many|TRBJ1-1|TRBD1|TRBV7-9
CASSLNQGGRGTEAFF
TGTGCCAGCAGCTTAAATCAGGGGGGTCGGGGCACTGAAGCTTTCTTT
>many|TRBJ2-1|TRBD1|TRBV19
CASSLTGPSFQFF
TGTGCCAGTAGTCTGACAGGGCCCTCTTTTCAGTTCTTC
>medium-sized|TRBJ2-7|TRBD1|TRBV5-1
CASSSTGTGAEQYF
TGCGCCAGCAGCTCGACCGGGACAGGGGCTGAGCAGTACTTC
>NA|TRBJ1-2|TRBD1|TRBV6-1
CASNKLPGQGAQGCTF
TGTGCCAGCAATAAACTCCCGGGACAGGGGGCGCAGGGCTGCACCTTC
>once|TRBJ1-3|NA|TRBV5-1
CASSGERGGNTIYF
TGCGCCAGCAGCGGGGAGAGGGGAGGAAACACCATATATTTT
>many|TRBJ2-3|TRBD2|TRBV6-5
CASRVAGGIDTQYF
TGTGCCAGCAGGGTAGCGGGGGGGATAGATACGCAGTATTTT
>many|TRBJ2-7|NA|TRBV2
CASSEALRGHTTESYEQYF
TGTGCCAGCAGTGAAGCGCTTCGCGGACATACAACAGAGTCCTACGAGCAGTACTTC
>many|TRBJ2-7|TRBD1|TRBV4-2
CASSPGQSYYEQYF
TGTGCCAGCAGCCCGGGACAGTCCTACTACGAGCAGTACTTC
>NA|TRBJ2-6|NA|TRBV5-1
CASSSRQALGSGANVLTF
TGCGCCAGCAGCTCTCGACAGGCCCTGGGGTCTGGGGCCAACGTCCTGACTTTC
>many|TRBJ2-2|NA|TRBV2
CASSVTSLELFF
TGTGCCAGCAGTGTAACCTCGCTAGAGCTGTTTTTT
>many|TRBJ2-1|NA|TRBV15
CATSRVVGSYNEQFF
TGTGCCACCAGCAGAGTAGTGGGCTCCTACAATGAGCAGTTCTTC
>many|TRBJ2-3|TRBD2|TRBV7-9
CASSFTGGDTQYF
TGTGCCAGCAGCTTTACGGGGGGAGATACGCAGTATTTT
>many|TRBJ2-1|NA|TRBV29-1
CSVDGTINEQFF
TGCAGCGTTGATGGAACTATCAATGAGCAGTTCTTC
>NA|TRBJ1-4|NA|TRBV11-2
CASSPPGPTNEKLFF
TGTGCCAGCAGCCCCCCCGGGCCAACTAATGAAAAACTGTTTTTT
>few|TRBJ2-2|NA|TRBV7-9
CASSGYRENTGELFF
TGTGCCAGCAGCGGGTACCGGGAGAACACCGGGGAGCTGTTTTTT
>many|TRBJ2-5|NA|TRBV7-9
CASAYGETQYF
TGTGCCAGTGCATACGGAGAGACCCAGTACTTC
>many|TRBJ2-1|NA|TRBV28
CASSFPYNEQFF
TGTGCCAGCAGTTTTCCCTACAATGAGCAGTTCTTC
>once|TRBJ2-2|NA|TRBV15
CATKREAGFTGELFF
TGTGCCACCAAAAGGGAGGCAGGGTTCACCGGGGAGCTGTTTTTT
>many|TRBJ2-3|TRBD1|TRBV5-4
CASSAGTEMTDTQYF
TGTGCCAGCAGCGCCGGGACAGAGATGACAGATACGCAGTATTTT
>many|TRBJ1-1|TRBD1|TRBV29-1
CSVGQGALEAFF
TGCAGCGTTGGGCAGGGGGCGCTTGAAGCTTTCTTT
>many|TRBJ2-7|NA|TRBV29-1
CSVDAGSYEQYF
TGCAGCGTTGACGCGGGGTCCTACGAGCAGTACTTC
>NA|TRBJ2-2|NA|TRBV12-3/TRBV12-4
CASSFRVPRELFF
TGTGCCAGCAGTTTTAGGGTCCCCAGGGAGCTGTTTTTT
>few|TRBJ2-2|NA|TRBV7-8
CASSPRFVSGELFF
TGTGCCAGCAGCCCCAGATTCGTCTCCGGGGAGCTGTTTTTT
>many|TRBJ2-7|TRBD1|TRBV6-2/TRBV6-3
CASSYSPGQGAPDEQYF
TGTGCCAGCAGTTACTCGCCGGGACAGGGGGCGCCGGACGAGCAGTACTTC
>few|TRBJ2-1|TRBD2|TRBV20-1
CSARDIAGESSYNEQFF
TGCAGTGCTAGAGATATTGCGGGAGAAAGCTCCTACAATGAGCAGTTCTTC
>NA|TRBJ2-3|NA|TRBV30
CAWSVPGGRTDTQYF
TGTGCCTGGAGTGTACCCGGGGGGCGCACAGATACGCAGTATTTT
>NA|TRBJ2-7|TRBD2|TRBV6-6
CASSQDASGEYF
TGTGCCAGCAGTCAGGACGCGAGCGGGGAGTACTTC
>many|TRBJ2-5|NA|TRBV9
CASSDGPGGETQYF
TGTGCCAGCAGCGACGGCCCAGGGGGGGAGACCCAGTACTTC